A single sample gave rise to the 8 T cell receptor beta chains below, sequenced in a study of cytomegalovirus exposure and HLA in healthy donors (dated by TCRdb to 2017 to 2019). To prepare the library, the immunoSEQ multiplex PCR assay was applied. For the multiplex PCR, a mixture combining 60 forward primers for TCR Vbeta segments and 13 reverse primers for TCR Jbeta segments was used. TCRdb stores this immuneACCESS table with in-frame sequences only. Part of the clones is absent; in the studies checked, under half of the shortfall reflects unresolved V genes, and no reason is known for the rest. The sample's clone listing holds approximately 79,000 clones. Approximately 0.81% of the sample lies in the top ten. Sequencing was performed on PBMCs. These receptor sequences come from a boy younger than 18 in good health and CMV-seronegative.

The DNA of the CDR3 is TGTGCCAGCAGATCAGGGTGGACTGAAGCTTTCTTT. Its translation: CASRSGWTEAFF. The rearrangement links TRBV6-1 to TRBJ1-1; D perhaps matches TRBD1 (5 bases). The germline V and J ends were trimmed by 6 bases and 5 bases, with 10 bases remaining between them. The CDR3 loop spans 12 amino acids. CDR1 and CDR2 (germline): MNHNS, SASEGT.

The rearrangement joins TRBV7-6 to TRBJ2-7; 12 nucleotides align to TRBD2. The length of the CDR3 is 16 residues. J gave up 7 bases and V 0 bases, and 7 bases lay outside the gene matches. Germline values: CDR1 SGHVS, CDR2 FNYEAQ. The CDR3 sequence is CASSLAPSGRAEEQYF. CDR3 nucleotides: TGTGCCAGCAGCTTAGCCCCTAGCGGGAGGGCCGAAGAGCAGTACTTC.

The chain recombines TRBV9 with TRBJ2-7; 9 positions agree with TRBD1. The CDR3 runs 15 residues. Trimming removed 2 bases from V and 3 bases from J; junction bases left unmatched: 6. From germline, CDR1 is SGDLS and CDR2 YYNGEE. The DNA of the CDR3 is TGTGCCAGCAGCGTCACCCCGGGACAGGGCTACGAGCAGTACTTC. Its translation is CASSVTPGQGYEQYF.

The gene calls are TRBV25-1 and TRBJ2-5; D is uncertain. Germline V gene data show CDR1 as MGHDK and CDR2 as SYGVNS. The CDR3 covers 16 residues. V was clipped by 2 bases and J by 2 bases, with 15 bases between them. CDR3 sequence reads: CASSEISFFLQETQYF. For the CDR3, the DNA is TGTGCCAGCAGTGAAATTAGTTTCTTCCTACAAGAGACCCAGTACTTC.

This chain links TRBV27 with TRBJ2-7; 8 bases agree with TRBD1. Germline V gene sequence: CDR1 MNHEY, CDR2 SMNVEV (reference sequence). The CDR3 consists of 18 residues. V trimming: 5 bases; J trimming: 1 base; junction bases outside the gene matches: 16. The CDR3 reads CASSRTPPGQGLSYEQYF. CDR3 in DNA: TGTGCCAGCAGTCGGACCCCGCCTGGACAGGGATTATCCTACGAGCAGTACTTC.

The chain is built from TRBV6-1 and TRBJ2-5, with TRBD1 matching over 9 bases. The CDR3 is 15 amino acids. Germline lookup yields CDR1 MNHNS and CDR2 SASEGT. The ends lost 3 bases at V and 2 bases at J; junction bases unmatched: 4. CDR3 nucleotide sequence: TGTGCCAGCAGTGAGTACAGGGGGCATCAAGAGACCCAGTACTTC. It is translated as CASSEYRGHQETQYF.

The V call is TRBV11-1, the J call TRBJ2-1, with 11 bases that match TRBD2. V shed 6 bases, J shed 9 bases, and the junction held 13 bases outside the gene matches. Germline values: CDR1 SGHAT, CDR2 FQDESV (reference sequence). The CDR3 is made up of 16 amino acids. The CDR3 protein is CASRSLAGEDGGEQFF. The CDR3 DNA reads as TGTGCCAGCAGGTCACTAGCGGGAGAAGACGGGGGTGAGCAGTTCTTC.

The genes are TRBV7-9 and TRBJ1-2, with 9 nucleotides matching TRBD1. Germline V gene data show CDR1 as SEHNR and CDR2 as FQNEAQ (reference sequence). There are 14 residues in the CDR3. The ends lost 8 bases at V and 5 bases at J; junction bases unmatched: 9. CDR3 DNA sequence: TGTGCCAGCCGGATGGACAGGGGCGGATATGGCTACACCTTC. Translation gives CASRMDRGGYGYTF.